This T cell receptor (beta chain) was sequenced in a study of blood T cell repertoires in COVID-19. The table lists this clone with a few counts. Other DNA sequences in the sample encode the same CDR3. This CDR3 has 13 amino acids. Trimming pared 2 bases from V and 4 bases from J, leaving 7 bases between. CDR1 and CDR2 from the germline V gene are SGDLS and YYNGEE. The table came from immunoSEQ multiplex PCR; TCRdb's copy has only in-frame clones and leaves some out. The sample lists 300,000 to 400,000 clones; approximately 88% were seen once. Sequences were obtained from PBMCs or T cells enriched from blood (not recorded which). V gene TRBV9 combines with J gene TRBJ1-5; D ambiguous. This TCR was sampled from a man younger than 40 who had recovered from COVID-19. For the CDR3, the DNA is TGTGCCAGCAGCGTCGGGGAAAATCAGCCCCAGCATTTT. Protein: CASSVGENQPQHF.